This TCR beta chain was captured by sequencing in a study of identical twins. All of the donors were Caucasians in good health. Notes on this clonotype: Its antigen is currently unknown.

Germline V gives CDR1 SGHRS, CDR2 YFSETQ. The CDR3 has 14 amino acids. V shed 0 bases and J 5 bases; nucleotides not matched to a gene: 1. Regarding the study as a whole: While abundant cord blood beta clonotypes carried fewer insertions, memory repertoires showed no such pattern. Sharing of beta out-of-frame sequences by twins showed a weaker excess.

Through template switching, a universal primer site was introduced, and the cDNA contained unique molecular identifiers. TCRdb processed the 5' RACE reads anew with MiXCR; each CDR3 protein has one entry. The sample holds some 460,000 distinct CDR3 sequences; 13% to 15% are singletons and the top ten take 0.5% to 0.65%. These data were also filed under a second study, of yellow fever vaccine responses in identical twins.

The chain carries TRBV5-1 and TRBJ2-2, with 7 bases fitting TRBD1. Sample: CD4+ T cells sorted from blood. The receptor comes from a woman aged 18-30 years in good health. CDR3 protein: CASSLEQGTGELFF. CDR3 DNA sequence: TGCGCCAGCAGCTTGGAACAGGGGACCGGGGAGCTGTTTTTT.